This entry lists 3 T cell receptor beta chains sequenced from one sample in a study of regulatory T cells in long-lasting Graves disease. Arm-PCR of CDR3 regions and iRepertoire HTBI primers were the basis on which TCR beta libraries were built. TCRdb used MiXCR to reprocess the multiplex PCR reads, holding one entry per CDR3 protein. The profile shows approximately 470,000 distinct CDR3 sequences, 15% to 20% of them singletons. Time point noted: newly diagnosed GD, antithyroid drugs for less than 3 months. Researchers made the TCR library from RNA that was extracted from PBMCs. The sample was also linked to a second study, of T cells in Graves' hyperthyroidism and ophthalmopathy.

Sequencing used peripheral blood mononuclear cells (PBMCs), obtained at new diagnosis, from a patient treated with antithyroid drugs. These TCRs come from a man between 40 and 49 years old with Graves disease.

This clonotype was seen a few times. A much larger clonotype is one base distant, so this may be a read error. This chain joins TRBV28 and TRBJ2-1; 10 bases line up with TRBD2. Germline CDR1 reads MDHEN; CDR2 reads SYDVKM. The CDR3 consists of 18 residues. Unmatched junction bases numbered 11, after V lost 2 bases and J lost 4 bases. CDR3 nucleotide sequence: TGTGCCAGCAGTTTAGCAGGGCTAGCGGGAGTACCGTACAATGAGCAGTTCTTC. This encodes CASSLAGLAGVPYNEQFF.

The rearrangement uses TRBV15 and TRBJ1-5; D gene unclear. V lost 7 bases, J lost 2 bases, and 9 bases lay in between. Germline CDR1 and CDR2: LNHNV and YYDKDF (reference sequence). The CDR3 runs to 13 residues. The chain's CDR3 is CATTPSGNQPQHF. CDR3 coding DNA: TGTGCCACCACCCCATCTGGCAATCAGCCCCAGCATTTT. Based on the CDR3 plus reference TRBV15 and TRBJ1-5, the full variable domain is DAMVIQNPRYQVTQFGKPVTLSCSQTLNHNVMYWYQQKSSQAPKLLFHYYDKDFNNEADTPDNFQSRRPNTSFCFLDIRSPGLGDTAMYLCATTPSGNQPQHFGDGTRLSIL.

This clonotype was detected many times. The chain links TRBV2 to TRBJ2-2; no definite D call. V was shortened by 2 bases and J by 7 bases, with 14 bases between the two germline ends. The CDR3 runs to 15 residues. Looked up from germline, CDR1 is SNHLY and CDR2 is FYNNEI. CDR3 nucleotide sequence: TGTGCCAGCAGTGAAAGGGCCCTCGGTGGCGGGGAGCTGTTTTTT. It codes for CASSERALGGGELFF. The whole variable domain, remainder taken from reference TRBV2 and TRBJ2-2, is EPEVTQTPSHQVTQMGQEVILRCVPISNHLYFYWYRQILGQKVEFLVSFYNNEISEKSEIFDDQFSVERPDGSNFTLKIRSTKLEDSAMYFCASSERALGGGELFFGEGSRLTVL.